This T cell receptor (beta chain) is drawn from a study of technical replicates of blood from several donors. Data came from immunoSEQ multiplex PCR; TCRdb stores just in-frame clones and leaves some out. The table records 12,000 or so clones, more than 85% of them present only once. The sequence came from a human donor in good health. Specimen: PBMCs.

CDR3 amino acids: CSASEGAQYF. CDR3 nucleotide sequence: TGCAGCGCATCCGAGGGGGCGCAGTATTTT. J is TRBJ2-3 and V is TRBV29-1; TRBD1 might be the D (6 bases). Germline V lookup: CDR1 SQVTM, CDR2 ANQGSEA. This CDR3 has 10 residues. Trimming shortened V by 7 bases and J by 10 bases, and 12 bases separated the two germline ends.